The entry below describes one T cell receptor (beta chain). No antigen is known for it. There are no base qualities to consult, and no much larger clone falls within one base. Inclusive of the bounding cysteine and phenylalanine, the CDR3 is 18 residues long. Just the 54-base CDR3 DNA is kept, in frame starting at base 1. The CDR3 regions of human TCRbeta chains were analyzed by immunosequencing. The authors processed their data as follows. TCRs in the repertoires were compared against a reference library of SARS-CoV-2-specific TCRs that had been generated with the MIRA antigen-specificity platform. Breadth was defined as the fraction of unique TCRs that were SARS-CoV-2-associated. Depth was defined as the fraction of total T cells that were SARS-CoV-2-associated. Each spike-specific TCR was assigned to its reactive spike region and to a CD4 or CD8 class using the MIRA data. Log10-transformed breadth and depth values were compared by one-way ANOVA with Sidak's multiple comparisons tests. The table comes from immuneACCESS by way of TCRdb, which keeps in-frame sequences with V and J called. Part of the clones is missing from these tables; in studies checked, under half for an unresolved V gene and the rest for unknown reasons. V, J and clone size reflect that table, while D and trimming were determined from the DNA. The sample table lists 25,000 to 35,000 clones, around 80% of them with a count of one. The ten biggest clones cover 5% to 6.5% of the sample.

The data were obtained in a study of T cell responses to AZD1222 COVID-19 vaccine (TCRdb year 2021). Turning to the overall study: AZD1222 recipients with second doses at about 4 weeks or about 12 weeks were pooled, because spike-specific TCR depth and breadth did not differ between schedules. TCR sequencing covered some 250 trial participants: nearly 210 given two doses of AZD1222 and about 26 given two doses of MenACWY control vaccine. Trial participants were enrolled into age subgroups of 18-55, 56-69 and 70-plus years, which contained roughly 140, 27 and 60 TCR-sequenced participants, respectively. The study at large found these results: Spike-specific TCR breadth and depth rose significantly after two AZD1222 doses compared with day 0 and with MenACWY recipients. Most participants were white British and females outnumbered males, and the authors suggested that clonal diversity may have been underestimated. Only 5 to 7 AZD1222 recipients were SARS-CoV-2 seropositive at baseline, limiting conclusions about previously exposed vaccinees. In the small 56-69-year group, the increase in depth fell short of significance, most likely because of low power. Because no day 14 peak-response samples were available, the repertoires could be characterized only after the peak T cell response. Nearly half of unique spike-specific TCRs reportedly recognized epitopes outside regions mutated in the B.1.351 and B.1.1.7 variants. The whole spike protein was spanned by vaccine-associated CD4 TCRs, and dominant responses were seen in regions 160-218 and 743-854.

Taken with the paper, the label for time point translates to: baseline before first vaccination. Vaccinee samples were obtained from the UK trials COV001 and COV002, which included a single-blind randomized controlled phase 2/3 trial of AZD1222 (ChAdOx1 nCoV-19) in healthy adults. For TCRbeta chain sequencing, PBMC samples from trial participants were taken at day 0 and at day 28 after the second dose. This sequence was found in an adult in good health. This sequence uses TRBV21-1 and TRBJ2-1; the table's D gene call, TRBD2, was not cross checked with the DNA. TRBV21-1 is tagged as a pseudogene. The material sequenced was peripheral blood, taken on day 0 of AZD1222 vaccination. The base sequence is TGTGCCAGCAGCAAAGTAGGACTGAGGCTGAGCTCCTACAATGAGCAGTTCTTC. Translation gives CASSKVGLRLSSYNEQFF.